This T cell receptor (beta chain) was sequenced during a study of CD8 T cells in ankylosing spondylitis (dated by TCRdb to the late 2010s). About the study as a whole: The study profiled T cell receptor beta repertoires in healthy donors and ankylosing spondylitis patients to find disease-linked TCR variants. In total, the full study cohort was made up of about 110 healthy donors and 25 ankylosing spondylitis patients. Peripheral blood was sampled, and synovial fluid was also collected from ankylosing spondylitis patients. Study-level results and caveats: A CD8+ phenotype was shown by the disease-linked clones, which were found at relatively low frequencies in peripheral blood. Significant enrichment of the disease-linked clones was reported in matched synovial fluid samples from ankylosing spondylitis patients. Some motif variants had previously been reported in the synovial fluid and blood of reactive arthritis patients, which suggests shared mechanisms of disease initiation. Blood from ankylosing spondylitis patients appeared to be characterized by a TCR beta motif composed of several highly homologous amino acid variants.

Data came from an Illumina HiSeq 2500. Quantitative 5'-RACE with molecular barcodes was the method used to prepare the TCR beta libraries. Per the source publication's procedure: To identify disease-linked TCR variants, a new computational method was used, one built on a probabilistic model of VDJ rearrangement. TCRdb trimmed the raw reads at Q25, called clones with MiXCR and kept productive beta chains. Rows are combined by CDR3 protein, so each entry shows the most common genes and DNA. The V and J calls were not made by the authors but by TCRdb's processing. The table for this sample lists some 70,000 distinct CDR3 sequences; 5.3% of them were counted only once. The top ten hold 2% to 2.5% of the sample. The sample holds many counts of this clonotype. Its specific antigen is unknown. The sample holds no much larger clone one base away, and base qualities are not on file. CDR1 and CDR2 were assigned from the germline V gene as SQVTM and ANQGSEA. The CDR3 runs 11 residues from the cysteine to the phenylalanine. Only the CDR3 region is kept as DNA, spanning 33 bases read in frame from base 1. V drops 3 bases and J drops 8 bases, leaving 7 bases in between.

The sample was blood, either unsorted or a sorted T cell fraction (not recorded which). The rearranged chain carries TRBV29-1 and TRBJ2-2; the D gene lacks a confident call. This receptor was identified in a male donor with ankylosing spondylitis or in good health (not recorded which). The CDR3 in this case is CSVEWQGELFF. The DNA is as follows: TGCAGCGTTGAGTGGCAGGGGGAGCTGTTTTTT.